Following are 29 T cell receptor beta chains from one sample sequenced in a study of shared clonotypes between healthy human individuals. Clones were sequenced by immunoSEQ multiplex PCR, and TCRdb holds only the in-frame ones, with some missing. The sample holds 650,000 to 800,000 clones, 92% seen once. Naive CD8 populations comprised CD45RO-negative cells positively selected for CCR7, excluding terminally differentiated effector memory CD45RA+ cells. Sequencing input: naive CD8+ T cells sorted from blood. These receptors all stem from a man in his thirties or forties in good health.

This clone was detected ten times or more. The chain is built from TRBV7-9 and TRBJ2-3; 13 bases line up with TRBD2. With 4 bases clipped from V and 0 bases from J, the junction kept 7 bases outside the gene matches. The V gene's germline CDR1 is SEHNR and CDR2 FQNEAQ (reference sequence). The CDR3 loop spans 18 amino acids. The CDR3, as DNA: TGTGCCAGCAGCTCACTAGCGGGAGGGCCCTTTAGCACAGATACGCAGTATTTT. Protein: CASSSLAGGPFSTDTQYF.

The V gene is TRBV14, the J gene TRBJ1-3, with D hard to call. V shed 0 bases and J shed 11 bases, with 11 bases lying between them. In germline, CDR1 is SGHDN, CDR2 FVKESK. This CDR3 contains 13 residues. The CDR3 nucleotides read TGTGCCAGCAGCCAAGACCGGGGTGTAGCCATATATTTT. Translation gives CASSQDRGVAIYF.

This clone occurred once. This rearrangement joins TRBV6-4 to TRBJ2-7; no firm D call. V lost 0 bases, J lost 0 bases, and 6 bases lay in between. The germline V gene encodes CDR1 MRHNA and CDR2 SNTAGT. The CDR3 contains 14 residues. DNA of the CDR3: TGTGCCAGCAGTGACTCATCGGACTCCTACGAGCAGTACTTC. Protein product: CASSDSSDSYEQYF.

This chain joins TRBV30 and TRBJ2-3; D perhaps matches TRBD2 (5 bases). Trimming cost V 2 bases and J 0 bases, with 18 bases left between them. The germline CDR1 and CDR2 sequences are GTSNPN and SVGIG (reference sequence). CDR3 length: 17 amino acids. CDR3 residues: CAWSPFVTADSTDTQYF. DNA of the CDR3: TGTGCCTGGAGTCCGTTTGTAACAGCGGACAGCACAGATACGCAGTATTTT.

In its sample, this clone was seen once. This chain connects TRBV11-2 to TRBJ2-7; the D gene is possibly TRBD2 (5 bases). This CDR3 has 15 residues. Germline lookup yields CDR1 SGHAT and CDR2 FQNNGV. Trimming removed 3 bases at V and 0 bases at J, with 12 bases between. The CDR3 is CASSFGLGSSYEQYF. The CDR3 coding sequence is TGTGCCAGCAGCTTTGGTTTAGGGAGCTCCTACGAGCAGTACTTC.

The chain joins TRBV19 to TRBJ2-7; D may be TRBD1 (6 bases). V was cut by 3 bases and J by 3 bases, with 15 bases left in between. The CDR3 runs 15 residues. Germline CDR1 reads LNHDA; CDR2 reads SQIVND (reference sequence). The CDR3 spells CASSILSGHIYEQYF. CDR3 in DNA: TGTGCCAGTAGTATTTTATCGGGACACATCTACGAGCAGTACTTC.

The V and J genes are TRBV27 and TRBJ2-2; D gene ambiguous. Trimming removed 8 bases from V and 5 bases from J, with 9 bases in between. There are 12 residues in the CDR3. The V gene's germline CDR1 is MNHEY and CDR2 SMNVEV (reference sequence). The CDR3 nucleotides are TGTGCCAGCCGTGTCGGAACCGGGGAGCTGTTTTTT. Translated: CASRVGTGELFF.

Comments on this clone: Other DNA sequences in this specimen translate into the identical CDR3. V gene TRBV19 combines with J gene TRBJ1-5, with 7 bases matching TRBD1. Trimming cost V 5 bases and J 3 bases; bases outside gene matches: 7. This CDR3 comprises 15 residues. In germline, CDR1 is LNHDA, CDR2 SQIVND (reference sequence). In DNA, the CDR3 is TGTGCCAGTAGTGACGGGACAGTCTTCAATCAGCCCCAGCATTTT. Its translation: CASSDGTVFNQPQHF.

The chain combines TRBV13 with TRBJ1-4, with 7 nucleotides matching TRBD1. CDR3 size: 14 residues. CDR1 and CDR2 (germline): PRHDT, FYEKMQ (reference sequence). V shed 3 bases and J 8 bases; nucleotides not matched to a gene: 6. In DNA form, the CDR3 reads TGTGCCAGCAGCTTTAGACAGGGTGGGGAAAAACTGTTTTTT. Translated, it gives CASSFRQGGEKLFF.

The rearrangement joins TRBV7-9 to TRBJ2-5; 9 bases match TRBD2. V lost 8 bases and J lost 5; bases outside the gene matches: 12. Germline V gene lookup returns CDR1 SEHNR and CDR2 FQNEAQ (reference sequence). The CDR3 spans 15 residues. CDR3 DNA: TGTGCCAGCGAGGGACTAGCAATCGACTGGGAGACCCAGTACTTC. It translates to CASEGLAIDWETQYF.

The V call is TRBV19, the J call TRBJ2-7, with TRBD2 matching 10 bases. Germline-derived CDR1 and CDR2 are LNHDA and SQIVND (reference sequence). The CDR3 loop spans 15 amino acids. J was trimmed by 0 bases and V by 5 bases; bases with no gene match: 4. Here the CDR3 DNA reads TGTGCCAGTAGTCGGGCTAGCGGGAGCTCCTACGAGCAGTACTTC. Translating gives CASSRASGSSYEQYF.

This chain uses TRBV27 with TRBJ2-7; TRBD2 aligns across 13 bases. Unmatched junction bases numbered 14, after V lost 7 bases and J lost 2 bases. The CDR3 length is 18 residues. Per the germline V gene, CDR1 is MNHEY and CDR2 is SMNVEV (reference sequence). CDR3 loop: CASKGGQRLAGGTYEQYF. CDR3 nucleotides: TGTGCCAGCAAAGGGGGACAGCGACTAGCGGGAGGAACCTACGAGCAGTACTTC.

CDR3 amino acids: CASSYSGFAYTEAFF. The CDR3 DNA follows: TGTGCCAGCAGTTACTCGGGGTTCGCATACACTGAAGCTTTCTTT. V gene TRBV6-5 combines with J gene TRBJ1-1; D is ambiguous. With 0 bases removed from V and 3 bases from J, the gap between germline ends came to 11 bases. This CDR3 has 15 amino acids. Germline V gene data show CDR1 as MNHEY and CDR2 as SVGAGI.

The CDR3 region has the DNA TGTGCCAGCAGCTTACAGCTTTCGGAGGAAGAGACCCAGTACTTC. Translation: CASSLQLSEEETQYF. The V and J genes are TRBV7-9 and TRBJ2-5; maybe TRBD2 (5 bases). The CDR3 has 15 residues. The V end was cut by 2 bases, the J end by 3 bases, with 13 bases between. Germline values: CDR1 SEHNR, CDR2 FQNEAQ (reference sequence).

The CDR3 DNA is TGTGCCATCAGTCAAACCCTCCTAGTAGACCCAGGAAATGAGCAGTTCTTC. It yields the protein CAISQTLLVDPGNEQFF. V gene TRBV10-3 combines with J gene TRBJ2-1, with D unclear. The germline CDR1 and CDR2 sequences are ENHRY and SYGVKD. This CDR3 is 17 amino acids long. The ends were cut back, 5 bases at V and 7 bases at J, with 24 bases in the middle.

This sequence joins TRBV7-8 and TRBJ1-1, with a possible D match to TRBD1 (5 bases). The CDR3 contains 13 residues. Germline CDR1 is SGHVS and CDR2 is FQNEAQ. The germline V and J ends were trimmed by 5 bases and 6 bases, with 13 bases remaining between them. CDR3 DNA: TGTGCCAGCAGCGACGCCGGGGCCTCTGAAGCTTTCTTT. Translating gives CASSDAGASEAFF.

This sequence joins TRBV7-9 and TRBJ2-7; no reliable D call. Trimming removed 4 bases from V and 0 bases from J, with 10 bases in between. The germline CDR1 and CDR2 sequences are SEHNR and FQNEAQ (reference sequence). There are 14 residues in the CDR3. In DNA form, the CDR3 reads TGTGCCAGCAGCTACCCCCCGGTCTCCTACGAGCAGTACTTC. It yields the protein CASSYPPVSYEQYF.

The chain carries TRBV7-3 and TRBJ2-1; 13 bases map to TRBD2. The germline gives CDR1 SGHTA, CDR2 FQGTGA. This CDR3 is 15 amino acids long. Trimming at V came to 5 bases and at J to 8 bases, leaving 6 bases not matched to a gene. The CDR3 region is CASSQLAGGPYEQFF. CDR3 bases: TGTGCCAGCAGCCAACTAGCGGGAGGGCCGTATGAGCAGTTCTTC.

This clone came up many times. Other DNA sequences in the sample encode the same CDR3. CDR3 sequence (DNA): TGTGCCAGCAGCGTAGGAGAAGAAGATACGCAGTATTTT. Translation gives CASSVGEEDTQYF. The rearrangement links TRBV9 to TRBJ2-3; D is unclear. Deletions cut 0 bases from V and 5 bases from J, with 7 bases between. CDR3 size: 13 residues. The V gene's germline CDR1 is SGDLS and CDR2 YYNGEE.

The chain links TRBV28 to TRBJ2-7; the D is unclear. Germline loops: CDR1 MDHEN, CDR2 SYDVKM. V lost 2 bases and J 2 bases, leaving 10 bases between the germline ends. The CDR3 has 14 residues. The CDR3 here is CASSLLRIPYEQYF. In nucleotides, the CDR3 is TGTGCCAGCAGTTTACTGCGTATACCCTACGAGCAGTACTTC.

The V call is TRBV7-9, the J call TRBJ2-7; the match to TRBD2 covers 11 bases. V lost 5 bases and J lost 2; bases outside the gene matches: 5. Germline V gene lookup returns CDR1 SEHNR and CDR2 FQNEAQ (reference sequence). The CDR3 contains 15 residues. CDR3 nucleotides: TGTGCCAGCAGCCCCGGGACTAGCGGTACCTACGAGCAGTACTTC. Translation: CASSPGTSGTYEQYF.

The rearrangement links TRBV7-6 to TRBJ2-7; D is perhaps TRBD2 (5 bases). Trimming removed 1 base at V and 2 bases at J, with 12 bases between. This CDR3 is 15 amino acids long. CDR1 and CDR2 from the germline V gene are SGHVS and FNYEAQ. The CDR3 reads CASSLGSADPYEQYF. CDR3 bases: TGTGCCAGCAGCTTAGGTTCAGCGGATCCCTACGAGCAGTACTTC.

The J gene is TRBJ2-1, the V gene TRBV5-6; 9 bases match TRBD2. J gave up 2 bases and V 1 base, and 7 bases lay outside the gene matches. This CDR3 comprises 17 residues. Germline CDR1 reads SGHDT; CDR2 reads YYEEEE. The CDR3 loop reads CASSLLREGRAYNEQFF. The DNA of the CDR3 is TGTGCCAGCAGCTTGTTGCGGGAGGGCCGGGCCTACAATGAGCAGTTCTTC.

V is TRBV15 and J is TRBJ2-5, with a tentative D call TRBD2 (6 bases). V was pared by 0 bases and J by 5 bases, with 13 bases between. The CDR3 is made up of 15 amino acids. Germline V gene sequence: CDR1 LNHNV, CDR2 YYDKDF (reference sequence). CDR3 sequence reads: CATSRDGSGYETQYF. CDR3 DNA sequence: TGTGCCACCAGCAGAGATGGCAGCGGGTATGAGACCCAGTACTTC.

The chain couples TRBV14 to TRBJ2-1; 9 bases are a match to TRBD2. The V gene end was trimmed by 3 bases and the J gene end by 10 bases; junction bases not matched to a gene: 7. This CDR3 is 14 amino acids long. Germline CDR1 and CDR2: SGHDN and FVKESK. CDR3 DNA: TGTGCCAGCAGCCAGGGCGGGAGGGCCGGGGAGCAGTTCTTC. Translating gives CASSQGGRAGEQFF.

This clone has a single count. This CDR3 reads CASSLVQGLYEQYF. The CDR3 nucleotides are TGTGCCAGCAGTTTAGTCCAGGGTCTGTACGAGCAGTACTTC. The genes are TRBV28 and TRBJ2-7; tentative D call: TRBD1 (5 bases). The germline V gene has CDR1 MDHEN and CDR2 SYDVKM. V lost 2 bases, J lost 4 bases, and 12 bases lay in between. The CDR3 has 14 residues.

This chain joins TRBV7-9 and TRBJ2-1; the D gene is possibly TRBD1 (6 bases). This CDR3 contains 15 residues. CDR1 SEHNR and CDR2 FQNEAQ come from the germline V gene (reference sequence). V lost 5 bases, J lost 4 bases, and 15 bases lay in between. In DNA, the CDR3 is TGTGCCAGCAGCCCCCGAACCGGACAGTACAATGAGCAGTTCTTC. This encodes CASSPRTGQYNEQFF.

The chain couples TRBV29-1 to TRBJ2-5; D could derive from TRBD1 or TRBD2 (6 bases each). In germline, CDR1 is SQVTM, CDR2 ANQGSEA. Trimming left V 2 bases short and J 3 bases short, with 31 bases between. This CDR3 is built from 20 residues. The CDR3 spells CSVEMMRGIGGSNREETQYF. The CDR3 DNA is TGCAGCGTTGAAATGATGAGGGGGATCGGGGGATCAAACAGGGAAGAGACCCAGTACTTC.

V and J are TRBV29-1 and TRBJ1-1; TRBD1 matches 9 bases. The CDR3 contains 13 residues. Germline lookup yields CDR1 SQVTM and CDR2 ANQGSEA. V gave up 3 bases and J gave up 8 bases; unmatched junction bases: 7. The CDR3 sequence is CSVDRGQGSEAFF. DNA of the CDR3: TGCAGCGTTGATAGGGGACAGGGTTCCGAAGCTTTCTTT.